Each of the 23 T cell receptor beta chains below was sequenced from the same sample in a study of PD-1 blockade in classical Hodgkin lymphoma. Clones were read by immunoSEQ multiplex PCR, and TCRdb kept only the in-frame ones, dropping some. The sample has around 60,000 clones, 87% seen once. Time point described: cycle 4 day 1 (C4D1), after five to seven weeks of nivolumab. Following autologous stem cell transplantation, relapse occurred in every patient, and exposure to brentuximab vedotin varied. The sequences come from peripheral blood mononuclear cells (PBMCs), collected before the fourth cycle of nivolumab. Every receptor here comes from a human donor with classical Hodgkin lymphoma.

The chain links TRBV7-9 to TRBJ2-7; 10 bases line up with TRBD2. V lost 5 bases, J lost 0 bases, and 4 bases stayed unmatched. The CDR3 runs 15 residues. CDR1 is SEHNR, CDR2 FQNEAQ, per germline (reference sequence). The DNA for the CDR3 is TGTGCCAGCAGCCGACTAGCGGGCACCTCCTACGAGCAGTACTTC. Translating gives CASSRLAGTSYEQYF.

The genes are TRBV19 and TRBJ2-1; 10 bases line up with TRBD2. The CDR3 covers 15 residues. The germline V gene encodes CDR1 LNHDA and CDR2 SQIVND (reference sequence). Unmatched junction bases numbered 13, after V lost 10 bases and J lost 7 bases. The DNA of the CDR3 is TGTGCCACCAGGAGGGCACTAGCGGGGAAAAATGAGCAGTTCTTC. Translation: CATRRALAGKNEQFF.

The chain joins TRBV7-9 to TRBJ1-1, with D uncertain. Germline V gene sequence: CDR1 SEHNR, CDR2 FQNEAQ (reference sequence). The CDR3 sequence is 11 residues long. V shed 5 bases and J shed 11 bases, with 12 bases lying between them. For the CDR3, the DNA is TGTGCCAGCAGCCTACGGACGGGGGCTTTCTTT. It codes for CASSLRTGAFF.

This rearrangement joins TRBV11-2 to TRBJ1-2; the D gene is possibly TRBD1 (5 bases). The CDR3 has 14 amino acids. V dropped 4 bases and J dropped 4 bases, with 13 bases sitting between them. Germline values: CDR1 SGHAT, CDR2 FQNNGV. In DNA, the CDR3 is TGTGCCAGCAGCTCGCGACAGTTTCGCTATGGCTACACCTTC. Protein product: CASSSRQFRYGYTF.

This clone was counted between two and nine times. The rearrangement links TRBV7-9 to TRBJ2-7; D remains unclear. Trimming took 4 bases from V and 0 from J, leaving 7 bases between them. Looked up from germline, CDR1 is SEHNR and CDR2 is FQNEAQ (reference sequence). The CDR3 totals 13 residues. CDR3 DNA sequence: TGTGCCAGCAGCTCGACACACTCCTACGAGCAGTACTTC. This codes for CASSSTHSYEQYF.

This chain joins TRBV25-1 and TRBJ1-5, with TRBD1 identical over 11 bases. The CDR3 spans 18 residues. CDR1 is MGHDK and CDR2 is SYGVNS in the germline V gene. Unmatched junction bases numbered 8, after V lost 4 bases and J lost 0 bases. The CDR3 reads CASSAPGQGVYSNQPQHF. For the CDR3, the DNA is TGTGCCAGCAGTGCACCGGGACAGGGGGTTTATAGCAATCAGCCCCAGCATTTT.

The genes are TRBV6-6 and TRBJ1-1, with D tentatively TRBD1 (6 bases). Deletions cut 7 bases from V and 1 base from J, with 10 bases between. The CDR3 is 13 residues long. Germline V gene data show CDR1 as MNHNY and CDR2 as SVGAGI (reference sequence). CDR3 protein: CASTGQQNTEAFF. The CDR3, as DNA: TGTGCCAGCACAGGACAGCAGAACACTGAAGCTTTCTTT.

This chain uses TRBV11-3 with TRBJ2-1; 10 positions agree with TRBD2. CDR3 length: 17 amino acids. J lost 3 bases, V lost 1 base, and 6 bases had no gene match. The V gene's germline CDR1 is SGHNT and CDR2 YENEEA. CDR3 DNA: TGTGCCAGCAGCTTAGGTTCGACTAGCGGGCTCTACAATGAGCAGTTCTTC. This codes for CASSLGSTSGLYNEQFF.

This sequence joins TRBV6-1 and TRBJ1-5; TRBD1 is a possible D gene (6 bases). The CDR3 is 18 residues long. V shed 2 bases and J shed 0 bases, with 17 bases lying between them. Germline-derived CDR1 and CDR2 are MNHNS and SASEGT. The CDR3 sequence is CASSELGQKIYSNQPQHF. For the CDR3, the DNA is TGTGCCAGCAGTGAACTGGGACAAAAGATATATAGCAATCAGCCCCAGCATTTT.

This clone has a handful of counts. The chain employs TRBV2 and TRBJ1-2; D possibly corresponds to TRBD1 (6 bases). CDR3 length equals 15 residues. V was pared by 3 bases and J by 6 bases, with 17 bases between. The germline V gene encodes CDR1 SNHLY and CDR2 FYNNEI. The CDR3 loop reads CASSDYNRDLHGYTF. The CDR3 DNA reads TGTGCCAGCAGTGACTATAACAGGGATCTGCATGGCTACACCTTC.

This clone has a handful of counts. The V gene is TRBV6-5, the J gene TRBJ1-3; TRBD1 matches 7 bases. CDR1 is MNHEY, CDR2 SVGAGI, per germline. V dropped 5 bases and J dropped 6; count of bases not matched to a gene: 7. The CDR3 has 14 amino acids. CDR3 DNA: TGTGCCAGCAGTCCCAGGGGGTTTTCAAACACCATATATTTT. This gives the protein CASSPRGFSNTIYF.

In regard to this clone: The sample holds other DNA sequences that translate to the same CDR3. This rearrangement joins TRBV5-1 to TRBJ1-2; a weak D match, TRBD1 (5 bases). This CDR3 contains 13 residues. V was clipped by 5 bases and J by 4 bases, with 12 bases between them. Germline V gene lookup returns CDR1 SGHRS and CDR2 YFSETQ. The CDR3 bases are TGCGCCAGCAGTCCCGACAGTTCCTATGGCTACACCTTC. It translates to CASSPDSSYGYTF.

This chain joins TRBV7-9 and TRBJ2-1; D might be TRBD1 or TRBD2, each matching 5 bases. CDR1 is SEHNR, CDR2 FQNEAQ, per germline (reference sequence). The CDR3 runs to 11 residues. Trimming removed 6 bases at V and 8 bases at J, with 8 bases between. The DNA of the CDR3 is TGTGCCAGCAGTTTGGGGGATGAGCAGTTCTTC. Its protein product is CASSLGDEQFF.

The chain links TRBV6-5 to TRBJ2-6; D is ambiguous. There are 14 residues in the CDR3. Germline lookup yields CDR1 MNHEY and CDR2 SVGAGI. Trimming removed 3 bases from V and 0 bases from J, with 3 bases in between. CDR3 region: CASSYGSGANVLTF. The CDR3 DNA reads as TGTGCCAGCAGTTATGGCTCTGGGGCCAACGTCCTGACTTTC.

The chain employs TRBV9 and TRBJ2-3; D is ambiguous. CDR1 SGDLS and CDR2 YYNGEE come from the germline V gene. V was shortened by 0 bases and J by 0 bases, with 5 bases between the two germline ends. The CDR3 runs to 14 residues. The CDR3 coding sequence is TGTGCCAGCAGCGTAGCCCCAAGCACAGATACGCAGTATTTT. Encoded protein: CASSVAPSTDTQYF.

This clone was seen just once. The chain joins TRBV6-1 to TRBJ1-1; D gene unclear. Germline CDR1 and CDR2: MNHNS and SASEGT. This CDR3 spans 13 amino acids. Trimming stripped 8 bases from V and 1 base from J, with 11 bases between. CDR3 residues: CASGSSGNTEAFF. DNA of the CDR3: TGTGCCAGCGGGTCGTCAGGGAACACTGAAGCTTTCTTT.

The rearrangement joins TRBV28 to TRBJ2-7, with TRBD2 identical over 8 bases. This CDR3 spans 16 amino acids. Germline V gives CDR1 MDHEN, CDR2 SYDVKM. With V trimmed by 9 bases and J by 2 bases, 15 bases remained unmatched. CDR3 region: CASHAAGAGGPYEQYF. In DNA, the CDR3 is TGTGCCAGTCACGCAGCGGGGGCCGGGGGACCCTACGAGCAGTACTTC.

The V call is TRBV19, the J call TRBJ2-1; 8 bases align to TRBD2. The trim removed 2 bases at V and 0 bases at J, leaving 3 bases unmatched. Germline lookup yields CDR1 LNHDA and CDR2 SQIVND (reference sequence). The CDR3 runs to 16 residues. Here the CDR3 DNA reads TGTGCCAGTAGTATAACGGGGGGGGACTCCTACAATGAGCAGTTCTTC. Encoded protein: CASSITGGDSYNEQFF. The whole variable domain, filled in from reference TRBV19 and TRBJ2-1, reads DGGITQSPKYLFRKEGQNVTLSCEQNLNHDAMYWYRQDPGQGLRLIYYSQIVNDFQKGDIAEGYSVSREKKESFPLTVTSAQKNPTAFYLCASSITGGDSYNEQFFGPGTRLTVL.

The chain recombines TRBV28 with TRBJ1-6; 11 bases fit TRBD1. V was pared by 7 bases and J by 10 bases, with 12 bases of the junction left unmatched. CDR3 length equals 16 residues. CDR1 is MDHEN, CDR2 SYDVKM, per germline. The CDR3: CASTLPGQGAGSPLHF. CDR3 nucleotides: TGTGCCAGCACCCTTCCCGGACAGGGGGCGGGCTCACCCCTCCACTTT.

The V gene is TRBV5-1, the J gene TRBJ2-3; possible D gene TRBD2, 6 bases. V lost 5 bases, J lost 2 bases, and 12 bases lay in between. The CDR3 covers 14 residues. Germline V gives CDR1 SGHRS, CDR2 YFSETQ. For the CDR3, the DNA is TGCGCCAGCAGTTTCGGGGGACTCACAGATACGCAGTATTTT. Translation: CASSFGGLTDTQYF.

This clone came up once. The V gene is TRBV6-6, the J gene TRBJ1-2; D possibly corresponds to TRBD1 (6 bases). The CDR3 runs 16 residues. Germline V gene sequence: CDR1 MNHNY, CDR2 SVGAGI (reference sequence). The ends were cut back, 4 bases at V and 2 bases at J, with 17 bases in the middle. CDR3 in amino acids: CASSSGGGRPNYGYTF. The CDR3 DNA reads TGTGCCAGCAGTTCCGGGGGGGGCAGGCCCAACTATGGCTACACCTTC.

This clone was detected once. The chain carries TRBV6-5 and TRBJ2-7, with D possibly being TRBD1 (6 bases). Germline values: CDR1 MNHEY, CDR2 SVGAGI. The CDR3 contains 15 residues. V was cut by 6 bases and J by 5 bases, with 20 bases left in between. The CDR3 reads CASRPSGSRGNEQYF. CDR3 bases: TGTGCCAGCAGGCCTTCGGGGTCTAGGGGGAACGAGCAGTACTTC.

This clone has more than one count but fewer than ten. V gene TRBV5-1 combines with J gene TRBJ2-5; D unclear. The CDR3 extends over 15 amino acids. Germline assignment: CDR1 SGHRS and CDR2 YFSETQ. With 2 bases removed from V and 7 bases from J, the gap between germline ends came to 18 bases. The DNA for the CDR3 is TGCGCCAGCAGCTTATTAGGAGCCCCCCTGGGGACCCAGTACTTC. Protein product: CASSLLGAPLGTQYF.